Ten or more counts support the clone carrying this TCR beta chain. Its antigen remains unknown. The sample comes from a study of spatial heterogeneity in lung cancer. Study-wide background: Alpha-chain detections were consistently fewer than beta-chain detections among the sequences. Every unique TCR and UMI combination, on average, appeared more than ten times in raw reads.

Overall study results and limits: Tumors with more nonsynonymous mutations had more expanded intratumoral alpha and beta TCRs.

MiXCR, applied by TCRdb to the 5' RACE reads, yields one record per CDR3 protein. Of about 18,000 distinct CDR3 sequences in the sample, around 8% were seen once. Time point described: sample taken at primary tumor resection. The sequenced material consisted of unsorted whole RNA from tumor, nontumor lung or frozen PBMC. Sequencing used lung tumor tissue, obtained at surgery. The source is a male donor with early-stage non-small cell lung cancer.

The CDR3 sequence is CASSQTRYEQYF. As DNA, the CDR3 is TGTGCCAGCAGCCAGACTAGGTACGAGCAGTACTTC. The chain uses TRBV28 and TRBJ2-7; TRBD2 is a possible D gene (6 bases). This CDR3 comprises 12 residues. Per germline, CDR1 MDHEN and CDR2 SYDVKM. V lost 6 bases and J 4 bases, leaving 10 bases between the germline ends. Drawing the rest from reference TRBV28 and TRBJ2-7, the complete variable domain is DVKVTQSSRYLVKRTGEKVFLECVQDMDHENMFWYRQDPGLGLRLIYFSYDVKMKEKGDIPEGYSVSREKKERFSLILESASTNQTSMYLCASSQTRYEQYFGPGTRLTVT.